The source of this TCR beta chain is a study of kidney transplant recipient with SARS-CoV-2 infection. The CDR3 length is 18 residues. For this clonotype: A much larger clone is a single base away; this may be a read error.

Each CDR3 protein is one row after TCRdb ran MiXCR on the reads. The repertoire consists of 200,000 to 300,000 distinct CDR3 sequences, with more than 25% occurring once and the leading ten covering nearly 7.5%. The rearrangement joins TRBV12-3 or TRBV12-4 to TRBJ2-6; the match to TRBD1 covers 10 bases. This clonotype originated in a male patient between 25 and 39 years old who had COVID-19 and was a kidney transplant recipient. Part of the T cell pool may stem from the graft donor. The sequenced sample was a blood sample, obtained at baseline and on day 111 from a kidney transplant recipient. The CDR3 spells CASSPHLTGGSGANVLSF. CDR3 sequence (DNA): TGTGCCAGCAGTCCCCACCTGACAGGGGGCTCTGGGGCCAACGTCCTGAGTTTC.